One sample yielded the 6 T cell receptor beta chains listed below, sequenced in a study of blood T cell repertoires in COVID-19. Clones were sequenced by immunoSEQ multiplex PCR, and TCRdb holds only the in-frame ones, with some missing. The profile shows about 250,000 clones, approximately 82% of them singletons. The sample taken for sequencing was peripheral blood. The receptors stem from an elderly woman with active or convalescent COVID-19.

This chain joins TRBV2 and TRBJ2-7; D may be TRBD2 (5 bases). CDR1 is SNHLY, CDR2 FYNNEI, per germline. Trimming stripped 7 bases from V and 1 base from J, with 17 bases between. The CDR3 has 15 residues. This CDR3 reads CASNAGAITSYEQYF. In DNA form, the CDR3 reads TGTGCCAGCAACGCGGGTGCAATAACATCCTACGAGCAGTACTTC.

J is TRBJ2-7 and V is TRBV19, with D hard to call. The CDR3 is 15 residues long. Trimming stripped 1 base from V and 0 bases from J, with 10 bases between. Germline-derived CDR1 and CDR2 are LNHDA and SQIVND (reference sequence). Written as DNA, the CDR3 is TGTGCCAGTAGTATAGCCAGCGAACCCTCCTACGAGCAGTACTTC. Its protein product is CASSIASEPSYEQYF.

With regard to this clone: This CDR3 is missing its conserved last phenylalanine or tryptophan, likely due to a read error. The J gene is TRBJ1-1, the V gene TRBV5-1; tentative D call: TRBD1 (5 bases). The germline CDR1 and CDR2 sequences are SGHRS and YFSETQ. V dropped 0 bases and J dropped 1 base, with 13 bases sitting between them. The CDR3 runs 16 residues. CDR3 in DNA: TGCGCCAGCAGCTTGGCCAAGTCTGGACAGAACACTGAAGCTTTCCTT. Translated, it gives CASSLAKSGQNTEAFL.

The rearrangement uses TRBV6-2 or TRBV6-3 and TRBJ1-4, with 9 bases identical to TRBD1. The V segment lost 2 bases and the J segment 4 bases; nucleotides outside the gene matches: 8. Looked up from germline, CDR1 is MNHEY and CDR2 is SVGEGT. This CDR3 is built from 17 residues. The CDR3 coding sequence is TGTGCCAGCAGTTACGCAACAGGGGGCGCGGATAATGAAAAACTGTTTTTT. Encoded protein: CASSYATGGADNEKLFF.

This chain connects TRBV28 to TRBJ2-7; 7 bases align to TRBD1. The CDR3 spans 15 residues. The V and J ends lost 6 bases and 1 base, in that order; junction bases with no gene match: 9. Germline CDR1 reads MDHEN; CDR2 reads SYDVKM. As DNA, the CDR3 is TGTGCCAGCAGACTCTGGACAGGACGATCCTACGAGCAGTACTTC. This sequence encodes CASRLWTGRSYEQYF.

The rearrangement joins TRBV7-6 to TRBJ2-7; D possibly corresponds to TRBD2 (5 bases). The CDR3 is made up of 15 amino acids. Trimming shortened V by 2 bases and J by 2 bases, and 13 bases separated the two germline ends. CDR1 and CDR2 from the germline V gene are SGHVS and FNYEAQ. The CDR3 loop is CASSLNQRSPYEQYF. The CDR3 DNA sequence: TGTGCCAGCAGCTTAAACCAGCGGAGCCCCTACGAGCAGTACTTC. The variable domain in full, completed from reference TRBV7-6 and TRBJ2-7, reads GAGVSQSPRYKVTKRGQDVALRCDPISGHVSLYWYRQALGQGPEFLTYFNYEAQQDKSGLPNDRFSAERPEGSISTLTIQRTEQRDSAMYRCASSLNQRSPYEQYFGPGTRLTVT.